The 13 T cell receptor beta chains below were found in one sample sequenced in a study of blood T cells in healthy people across ages. A J-beta primer mix and a sample-barcoded 5' primer were used in a second PCR of roughly 6 to 11 cycles. TCRdb called the 5' RACE reads again in MiXCR, with one record for every CDR3 protein. The sample includes roughly 800,000 distinct CDR3 sequences, about 25% of them seen just once. These same records also appear under a second study, on T cells of mothers and their children.

The sample taken for sequencing was blood. The source of these receptors is a boy aged 5-17 years in good health.

A few counts support this clonotype. The chain uses TRBV20-1 and TRBJ2-5; D not resolved. This CDR3 is built from 14 residues. Trimming removed 0 bases from V and 1 base from J, with 9 bases in between. The germline gives CDR1 DFQATT, CDR2 SNEGSKA (reference sequence). CDR3 loop: CSARDLGGQETQYF. The CDR3 DNA follows: TGCAGTGCTAGAGATCTGGGCGGCCAAGAGACCCAGTACTTC.

The chain uses TRBV12-3 or TRBV12-4 and TRBJ2-2; D not resolved. Trimming cost V 1 base and J 8 bases, with 2 bases left between them. The CDR3 has 11 amino acids. CDR3 region: CASSLEGELFF. The CDR3 bases are TGTGCCAGCAGTTTAGAAGGGGAGCTGTTTTTT.

By sample share, this clonotype is medium-sized (0.01 to 0.1%). The CDR3 sequence: CASSLTSGGQETQYF. CDR3 bases: TGTGCCAGCAGTTTAACTAGCGGGGGGCAAGAGACCCAGTACTTC. The V gene is TRBV28, the J gene TRBJ2-5; 12 positions match TRBD2. The CDR3 sequence is 15 residues long. Germline CDR1 is MDHEN and CDR2 is SYDVKM. V trimming: 2 bases; J trimming: 2 bases; junction bases outside the gene matches: 0.

This chain joins TRBV5-6 and TRBJ2-5, with D possibly being TRBD1 or TRBD2 (5 bases each). V lost 0 bases, J lost 2 bases, and 14 bases lay in between. The V gene's germline CDR1 is SGHDT and CDR2 YYEEEE. CDR3 length: 16 amino acids. CDR3 sequence (DNA): TGTGCCAGCAGCTTGGAGGGGCCCCGGGGACAAGAGACCCAGTACTTC. Its translation is CASSLEGPRGQETQYF.

This clonotype was seen more than once but under ten times. The gene calls are TRBV6-2 or TRBV6-3 and TRBJ2-5, with unresolved D. This CDR3 region has 18 residues. Trimming left V 4 bases short and J 0 bases short, with 21 bases between. The germline V gene has CDR1 MNHEY and CDR2 SVGEGT. CDR3: CASSFVWSEKLYQETQYF. The CDR3 DNA follows: TGTGCCAGCAGTTTTGTGTGGAGCGAGAAGTTGTACCAAGAGACCCAGTACTTC.

The chain is built from TRBV27 and TRBJ2-7; D remains ambiguous. The CDR3 is made up of 13 amino acids. Germline CDR1 is MNHEY and CDR2 is SMNVEV (reference sequence). The V gene lost 7 bases and the J gene lost 7 bases, with 17 bases spanning the gap. The chain's CDR3 is CASTETSLDEQYF. The CDR3 DNA is TGTGCCAGCACTGAGACATCCCTTGATGAGCAGTACTTC.

The V and J genes are TRBV20-1 and TRBJ2-5; 7 nucleotides align to TRBD2. The CDR3 is made up of 12 amino acids. The junction had 6 bases not matched to a gene; V was cut back by 7 bases and J by 4 bases. The germline gives CDR1 DFQATT, CDR2 SNEGSKA (reference sequence). The CDR3 loop reads CSGGGSRETQYF. The CDR3 bases are TGCAGTGGGGGGGGATCCAGAGAGACCCAGTACTTC.

The chain has TRBV29-1 and TRBJ2-7; possibly TRBD2 for D (6 bases). Per germline, CDR1 SQVTM and CDR2 ANQGSEA. The CDR3 has 13 residues. The germline V and J ends were trimmed by 0 bases and 7 bases, with 13 bases remaining between them. Here the CDR3 reads CSVEEIARGEQYF. The CDR3 DNA follows: TGCAGCGTTGAAGAGATTGCCCGGGGGGAGCAGTACTTC.

This clonotype occurred a few times. This chain uses TRBV7-9 with TRBJ2-7, with TRBD1 as a possible D gene (6 bases). This CDR3 is built from 16 residues. The V and J ends lost 5 bases and 5 bases respectively, with 22 bases between them. Germline V CDR1 and CDR2: SEHNR, FQNEAQ (reference sequence). CDR3 DNA sequence: TGTGCCAGCAGCCAGAGGATCTCGGGACAAGTCCACGAGCAGTACTTC. It specifies CASSQRISGQVHEQYF.

This clonotype was observed a handful of times. The chain joins TRBV6-2 or TRBV6-3 to TRBJ1-6, with TRBD1 as a possible D gene (5 bases). The CDR3 extends over 12 amino acids. The germline V gene has CDR1 MNHEY and CDR2 SVGEGT. Trimming cost V 7 bases and J 7 bases, with 8 bases left between them. The CDR3 nucleotides read TGTGCCAGCAACAGGCCCAATTCACCCCTCCACTTT. It encodes CASNRPNSPLHF.

The chain carries TRBV18 and TRBJ2-7, with a weak D call TRBD1 (5 bases). Germline CDR1 KGHSH, CDR2 LQKENI. Trimming removed 2 bases at V and 3 bases at J, with 11 bases between. The CDR3 is 14 amino acids. The CDR3 coding sequence is TGTGCCAGCTCACCATTACAGGATCACTACGAGCAGTACTTC. This gives the protein CASSPLQDHYEQYF.

This clonotype appeared a few times. The chain employs TRBV12-3 or TRBV12-4 and TRBJ2-5; possible D gene TRBD1, 6 bases. The J call may be mistaken, given a closer DNA end match to TRBJ2-1. CDR3 size: 12 residues. The CDR3 loop reads CASRGQLVEQFF. For the CDR3, the DNA is TGTGCCAGCAGAGGACAGCTAGTTGAGCAGTTCTTC.

The sample holds a few counts of this clonotype. The chain links TRBV4-1 to TRBJ1-4; D gene uncertain. Germline CDR1 MGHRA, CDR2 YSYEKL. The CDR3 is made up of 16 amino acids. V shed 2 bases and J shed 3 bases, with 13 bases lying between them. The CDR3 DNA reads TGCGCCAGCAGCCAATGGGTGAACATAGCTAATGAAAAACTGTTTTTT. Its protein is CASSQWVNIANEKLFF.